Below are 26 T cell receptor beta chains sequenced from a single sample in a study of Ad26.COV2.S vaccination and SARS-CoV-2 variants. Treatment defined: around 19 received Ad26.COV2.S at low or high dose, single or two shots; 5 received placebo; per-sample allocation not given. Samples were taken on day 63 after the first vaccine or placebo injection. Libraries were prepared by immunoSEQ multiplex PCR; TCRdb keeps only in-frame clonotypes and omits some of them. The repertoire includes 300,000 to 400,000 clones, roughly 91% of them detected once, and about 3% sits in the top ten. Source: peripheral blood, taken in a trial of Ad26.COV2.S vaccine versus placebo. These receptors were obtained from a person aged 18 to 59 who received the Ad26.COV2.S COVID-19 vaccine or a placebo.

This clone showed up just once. Here the CDR3 DNA reads TGTGCCAGCAGCCAAGACCCGGTGAACACTGAAGCTTTCTTT. It yields the protein CASSQDPVNTEAFF. J is TRBJ1-1 and V is TRBV14; D not resolved. V was shortened by 0 bases and J by 0 bases, with 5 bases between the two germline ends. The CDR3 extends over 14 amino acids. Germline values: CDR1 SGHDN, CDR2 FVKESK.

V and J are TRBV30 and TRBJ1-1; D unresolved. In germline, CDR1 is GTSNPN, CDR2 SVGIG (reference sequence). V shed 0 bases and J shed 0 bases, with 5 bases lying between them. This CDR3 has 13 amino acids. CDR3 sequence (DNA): TGTGCCTGGAGTGTACAAATGAACACTGAAGCTTTCTTT. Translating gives CAWSVQMNTEAFF.

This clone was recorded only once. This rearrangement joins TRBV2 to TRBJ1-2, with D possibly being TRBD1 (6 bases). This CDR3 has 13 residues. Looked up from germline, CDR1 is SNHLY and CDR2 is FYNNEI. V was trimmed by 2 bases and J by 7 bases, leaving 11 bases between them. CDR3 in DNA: TGTGCCAGCAGTGAAATGGGGGCTGGTGGCTACACCTTC. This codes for CASSEMGAGGYTF.

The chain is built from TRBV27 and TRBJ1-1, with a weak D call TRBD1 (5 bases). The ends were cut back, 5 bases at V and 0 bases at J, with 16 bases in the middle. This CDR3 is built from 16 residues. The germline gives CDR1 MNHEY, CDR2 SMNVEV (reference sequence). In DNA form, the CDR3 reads TGTGCCAGCAGTACCCCCCCGTGGGGCATGAACACTGAAGCTTTCTTT. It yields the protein CASSTPPWGMNTEAFF.

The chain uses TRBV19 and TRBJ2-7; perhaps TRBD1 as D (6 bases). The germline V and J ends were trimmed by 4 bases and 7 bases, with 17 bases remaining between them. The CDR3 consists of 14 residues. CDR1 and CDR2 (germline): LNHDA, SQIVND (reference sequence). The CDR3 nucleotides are TGTGCCAGTAGTAGGGGAACAGGGTCGGGGGAGCAGTACTTC. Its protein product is CASSRGTGSGEQYF.

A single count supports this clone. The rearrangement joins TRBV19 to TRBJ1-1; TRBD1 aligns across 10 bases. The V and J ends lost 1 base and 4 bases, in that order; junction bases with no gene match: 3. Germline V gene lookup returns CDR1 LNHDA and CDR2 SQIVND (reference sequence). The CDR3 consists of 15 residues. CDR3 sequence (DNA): TGTGCCAGTAGTATAGGGACAGGGGGGGTCACTGAAGCTTTCTTT. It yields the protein CASSIGTGGVTEAFF. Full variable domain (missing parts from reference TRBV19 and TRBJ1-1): DGGITQSPKYLFRKEGQNVTLSCEQNLNHDAMYWYRQDPGQGLRLIYYSQIVNDFQKGDIAEGYSVSREKKESFPLTVTSAQKNPTAFYLCASSIGTGGVTEAFFGQGTRLTVV.

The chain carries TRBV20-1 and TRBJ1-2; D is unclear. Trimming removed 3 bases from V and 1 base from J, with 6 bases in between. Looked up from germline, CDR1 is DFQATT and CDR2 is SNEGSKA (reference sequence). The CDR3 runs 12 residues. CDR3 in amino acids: CSASDDNYGYTF. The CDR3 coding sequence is TGCAGTGCTAGTGACGATAACTATGGCTACACCTTC.

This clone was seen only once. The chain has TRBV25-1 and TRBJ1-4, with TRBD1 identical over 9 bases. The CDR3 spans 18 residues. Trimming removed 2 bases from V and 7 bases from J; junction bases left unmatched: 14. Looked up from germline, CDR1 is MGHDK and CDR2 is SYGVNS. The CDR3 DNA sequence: TGTGCCAGCAGTGAACTGGACAGGGGAGGGATTGTAAGTGAAAAACTGTTTTTT. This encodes CASSELDRGGIVSEKLFF.

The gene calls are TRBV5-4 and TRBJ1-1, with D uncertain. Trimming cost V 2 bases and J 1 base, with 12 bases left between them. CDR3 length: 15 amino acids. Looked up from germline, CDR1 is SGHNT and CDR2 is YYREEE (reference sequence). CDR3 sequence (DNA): TGTGCCAGCAGCTTCTTAGGGCTGGAGAACACTGAAGCTTTCTTT. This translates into CASSFLGLENTEAFF.

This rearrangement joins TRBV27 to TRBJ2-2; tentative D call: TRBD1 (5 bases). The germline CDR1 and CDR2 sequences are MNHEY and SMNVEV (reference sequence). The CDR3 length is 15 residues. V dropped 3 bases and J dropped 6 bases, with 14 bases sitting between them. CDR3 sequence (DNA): TGTGCCAGCAGTTTTGGCGTTAGGGGCTCCGGGGAGCTGTTTTTT. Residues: CASSFGVRGSGELFF.

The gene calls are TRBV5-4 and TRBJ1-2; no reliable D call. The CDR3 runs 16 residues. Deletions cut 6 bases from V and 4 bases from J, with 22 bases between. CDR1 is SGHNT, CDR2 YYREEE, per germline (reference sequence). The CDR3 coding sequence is TGTGCCAGCACCACAAAGAGCGGGCAGGCAGTCTATGGCTACACCTTC. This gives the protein CASTTKSGQAVYGYTF.

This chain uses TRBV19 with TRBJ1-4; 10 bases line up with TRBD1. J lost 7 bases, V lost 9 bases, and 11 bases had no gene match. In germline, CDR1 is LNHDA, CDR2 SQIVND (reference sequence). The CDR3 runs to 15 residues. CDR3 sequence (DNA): TGTGCCAGCACTAGTCCGGGACAGGGGATTGAAAAACTGTTTTTT. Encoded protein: CASTSPGQGIEKLFF.

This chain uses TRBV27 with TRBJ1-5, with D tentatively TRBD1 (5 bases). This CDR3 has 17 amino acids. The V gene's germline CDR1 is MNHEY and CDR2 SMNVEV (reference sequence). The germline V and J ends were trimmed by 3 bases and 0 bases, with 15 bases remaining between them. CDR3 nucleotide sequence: TGTGCCAGCAGTTTCAGGGCAGGCCACTATAGCAATCAGCCCCAGCATTTT. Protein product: CASSFRAGHYSNQPQHF.

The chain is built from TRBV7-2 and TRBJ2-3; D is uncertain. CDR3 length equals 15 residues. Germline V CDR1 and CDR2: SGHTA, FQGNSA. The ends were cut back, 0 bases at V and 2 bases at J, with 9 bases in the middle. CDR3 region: CASSLARGLTDTQYF. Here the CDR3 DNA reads TGTGCCAGCAGCTTAGCCCGAGGTCTCACAGATACGCAGTATTTT.

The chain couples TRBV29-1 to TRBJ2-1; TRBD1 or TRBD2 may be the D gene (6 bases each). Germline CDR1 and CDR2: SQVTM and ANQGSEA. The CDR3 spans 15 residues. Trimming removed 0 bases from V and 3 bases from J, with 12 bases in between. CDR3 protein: CSVEDIQGGYNEQFF. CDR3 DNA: TGCAGCGTTGAAGATATACAGGGAGGCTACAATGAGCAGTTCTTC.

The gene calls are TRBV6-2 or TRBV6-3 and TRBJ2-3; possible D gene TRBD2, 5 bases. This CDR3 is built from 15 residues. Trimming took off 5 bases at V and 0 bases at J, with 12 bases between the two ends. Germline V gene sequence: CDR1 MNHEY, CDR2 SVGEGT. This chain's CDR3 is CASSRLPTSTDTQYF. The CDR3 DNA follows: TGTGCCAGCAGTCGACTACCGACTAGCACAGATACGCAGTATTTT.

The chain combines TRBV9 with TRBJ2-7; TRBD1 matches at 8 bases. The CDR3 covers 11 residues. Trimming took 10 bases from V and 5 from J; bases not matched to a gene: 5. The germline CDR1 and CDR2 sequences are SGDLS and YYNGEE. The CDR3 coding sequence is TGTGCCGGTACAGGGGGACACGAGCAGTACTTC. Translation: CAGTGGHEQYF.

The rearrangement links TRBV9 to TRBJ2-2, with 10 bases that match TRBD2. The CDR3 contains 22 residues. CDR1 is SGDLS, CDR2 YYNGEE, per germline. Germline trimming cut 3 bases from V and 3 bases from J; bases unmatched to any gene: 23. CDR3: CASSGEGSGGAPNPPDTGELFF. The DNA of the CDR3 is TGTGCCAGCAGCGGCGAGGGGAGCGGGGGGGCCCCCAATCCCCCCGACACCGGGGAGCTGTTTTTT.

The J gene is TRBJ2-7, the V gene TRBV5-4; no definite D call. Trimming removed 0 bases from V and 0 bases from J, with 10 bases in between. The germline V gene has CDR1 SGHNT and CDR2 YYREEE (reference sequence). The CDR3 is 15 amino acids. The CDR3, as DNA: TGTGCCAGCAGCTTGGGGGCCGGCCTCTCCTACGAGCAGTACTTC. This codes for CASSLGAGLSYEQYF.

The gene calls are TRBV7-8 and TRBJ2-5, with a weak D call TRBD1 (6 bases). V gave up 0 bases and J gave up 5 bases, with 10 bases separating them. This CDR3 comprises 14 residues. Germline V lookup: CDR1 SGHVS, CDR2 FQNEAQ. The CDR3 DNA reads TGTGCCAGCAGCTTAGCGGGGGCCAGGGAGACCCAGTACTTC. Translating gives CASSLAGARETQYF.

The DNA of the CDR3 is TGTGCCAACAGCAGGGGTTCTAACTATGGCTACACCTTC. Residues: CANSRGSNYGYTF. This sequence joins TRBV12-3 or TRBV12-4 and TRBJ1-2, with D possibly being TRBD1 (6 bases). The CDR3 contains 13 residues. Trimming stripped 10 bases from V and 0 bases from J, with 12 bases between.

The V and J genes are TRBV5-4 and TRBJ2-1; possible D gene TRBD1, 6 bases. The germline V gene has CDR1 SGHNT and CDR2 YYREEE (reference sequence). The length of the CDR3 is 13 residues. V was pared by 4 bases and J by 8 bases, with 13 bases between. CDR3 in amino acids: CASSPNRDDEQFF. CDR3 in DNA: TGTGCCAGCAGCCCCAACAGGGACGATGAGCAGTTCTTC. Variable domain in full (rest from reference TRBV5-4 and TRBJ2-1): ETGVTQSPTHLIKTRGQQVTLRCSSQSGHNTVSWYQQALGQGPQFIFQYYREEENGRGNFPPRFSGLQFPNYSSELNVNALELDDSALYLCASSPNRDDEQFFGPGTRLTVL.

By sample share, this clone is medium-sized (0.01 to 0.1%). The DNA of the CDR3 is TGTGCCAGCAGCCAAGAGCCGGGACTACCCGCCTCAGAGACCCAGTACTTC. The encoded protein is CASSQEPGLPASETQYF. The chain carries TRBV3-1 (or the pseudogene TRBV3-2) and TRBJ2-5, with TRBD2 matching over 7 bases. The germline V gene has CDR1 LGHDT and CDR2 YNNKEL (reference sequence). This CDR3 comprises 17 residues. With 0 bases clipped from V and 4 bases from J, the junction kept 11 bases outside the gene matches.

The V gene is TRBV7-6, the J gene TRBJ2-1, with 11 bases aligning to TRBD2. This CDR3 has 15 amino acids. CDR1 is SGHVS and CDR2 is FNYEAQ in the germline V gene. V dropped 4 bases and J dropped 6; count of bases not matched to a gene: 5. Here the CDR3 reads CASSSRLAGTNEQFF. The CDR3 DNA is TGTGCCAGCAGCTCCCGACTAGCGGGGACCAATGAGCAGTTCTTC.

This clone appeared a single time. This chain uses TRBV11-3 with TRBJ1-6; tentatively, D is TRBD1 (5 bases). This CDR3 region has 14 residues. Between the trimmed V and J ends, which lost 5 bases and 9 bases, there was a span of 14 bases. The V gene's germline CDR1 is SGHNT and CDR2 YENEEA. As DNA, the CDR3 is TGTGCCAGCAGCGTCGGGGCGAGGGGTTCACCCCTCCACTTT. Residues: CASSVGARGSPLHF.

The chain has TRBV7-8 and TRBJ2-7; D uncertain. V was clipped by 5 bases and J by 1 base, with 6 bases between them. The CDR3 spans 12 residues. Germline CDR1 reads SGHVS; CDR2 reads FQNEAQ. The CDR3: CASSRESYEQYF. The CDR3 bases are TGTGCCAGCAGCCGAGAGTCCTACGAGCAGTACTTC.